The 8 T cell receptor beta chains in this list originate from one sample, sequenced in a study of cytomegalovirus exposure and HLA in healthy donors. The study ran its PCR with 60 Vbeta and 13 Jbeta primers. Here immunoSEQ multiplex PCR was the method, and the copy in TCRdb shows in-frame clones only, minus some. The sample lists 140,000 to 150,000 clones; roughly 70% were seen once. Sequencing was performed on PBMCs. These receptors were collected from a man in his sixties in good health and CMV-seronegative.

The V and J genes are TRBV19 and TRBJ1-5; D uncertain. CDR3 size: 13 residues. Germline V lookup: CDR1 LNHDA, CDR2 SQIVND (reference sequence). Trimming took 3 bases from V and 3 from J, leaving 6 bases between them. Written as DNA, the CDR3 is TGTGCCAGTAGTATCAACATCAATCAGCCCCAGCATTTT. This encodes CASSININQPQHF.

This clone was counted between two and nine times. The V and J genes are TRBV5-1 and TRBJ2-5; D is undetermined. The DNA end lines up better with TRBJ2-7; the J call may be wrong. CDR1 is SGHRS, CDR2 YFSETQ, per germline. The CDR3 extends over 17 amino acids. The CDR3 reads CASSLHKTPGSSYEQYF. The CDR3 coding sequence is TGCGCCAGCAGCTTACATAAAACCCCAGGAAGCTCCTACGAGCAGTACTTC.

With respect to this clone: Other DNA sequences of this sample code for an identical CDR3. The V and J genes are TRBV5-1 and TRBJ2-7; TRBD1 aligns across 8 bases. Trimming at V came to 1 base and at J to 4 bases, leaving 4 bases not matched to a gene. There are 14 residues in the CDR3. Germline-derived CDR1 and CDR2 are SGHRS and YFSETQ. The CDR3 loop reads CASSLTGGRYEQYF. The CDR3 DNA sequence: TGCGCCAGCAGCTTGACAGGGGGTCGGTACGAGCAGTACTTC.

The CDR3 region is CASSLEEQGLSAEAFF. CDR3 in DNA: TGTGCCAGCAGCTTAGAGGAACAGGGCTTGTCGGCTGAAGCTTTCTTT. The J gene is TRBJ1-1, the V gene TRBV7-2; D possibly corresponds to TRBD1 (6 bases). Germline-derived CDR1 and CDR2 are SGHTA and FQGNSA. This CDR3 comprises 16 residues. The ends were cut back, 1 base at V and 6 bases at J, with 18 bases in the middle.

The J gene is TRBJ2-2, the V gene TRBV5-1; D gene ambiguous. The CDR3 covers 14 residues. Trimming stripped 4 bases from V and 6 bases from J, with 13 bases between. Germline V CDR1 and CDR2: SGHRS, YFSETQ. The CDR3 DNA follows: TGCGCCAGCAGCCCCCAGGTTGGCGCCGGGGAGCTGTTTTTT. Amino acid sequence: CASSPQVGAGELFF.

The chain links TRBV5-6 to TRBJ1-5; the D is unclear. The germline V and J ends were trimmed by 2 bases and 5 bases, with 11 bases remaining between them. The CDR3 sequence is 14 residues long. CDR1 and CDR2 from the germline V gene are SGHDT and YYEEEE. CDR3 sequence: CASSLIGRDQPQHF. In nucleotides, the CDR3 is TGTGCCAGCAGCTTAATAGGGAGGGATCAGCCCCAGCATTTT.

The chain uses TRBV28 and TRBJ2-5; D is unresolved. V lost 2 bases to trimming and J lost 5 bases, with 15 bases between them. The CDR3 contains 15 residues. Germline CDR1 and CDR2: MDHEN and SYDVKM. The CDR3 DNA follows: TGTGCCAGCAGTTTAGCGGTCGATATTAGGGAGACCCAGTACTTC. The encoded protein is CASSLAVDIRETQYF.

V gene TRBV14 combines with J gene TRBJ1-1; 8 nucleotides align to TRBD1. The CDR3 has 14 residues. V lost 4 bases, J lost 5 bases, and 6 bases stayed unmatched. Looked up from germline, CDR1 is SGHDN and CDR2 is FVKESK. The CDR3 region has the DNA TGTGCCAGCAGCCTTGGACAGGGCTCTACTGAAGCTTTCTTT. Amino acids: CASSLGQGSTEAFF.